The rows below give T cell receptor beta chains drawn from one sample of a study of cytotoxic CD8 clonotypes in ibrutinib-treated CLL. TCRdb keeps only in-frame clones here, not all; method: immunoSEQ multiplex PCR. The data contain some 160,000 clones, approximately 77% of them seen just once; the ten biggest clones take up 2% to 2.5%. The starting material was PBMCs, obtained after 12 months of ibrutinib treatment. These TCRs come from a human donor with chronic lymphocytic leukemia. CDR3s include the opening cysteine and the closing phenylalanine or tryptophan. D genes are given only for firm matches. Expanded clones are given a class, and other clones once, few, many or no size at all.

length | J | V | D | size | DNA | CDR3
16 | TRBJ2-5 | TRBV7-7 | . | once | TGTGCTAGCAGCTTAGCCCGGGCCGGGAAGGTAGAGACCCAGTACTTC | CASSLARAGKVETQYF
13 | TRBJ1-1 | TRBV6-5 | . | . | TGTGCCAGCAGTTACTCGAGCGGGCTCGAAGCTTTCTTT | CASSYSSGLEAFF
13 | TRBJ2-7 | TRBV7-3 | . | once | TGTGCCAGCAGCTTAAATGGAGTCTACGAGCAGTACTTC | CASSLNGVYEQYF
13 | TRBJ1-1 | TRBV28 | TRBD1 | . | TGTGCCAGCAGCCCGGGACAGCAAACTGAAGCTTTCTTT | CASSPGQQTEAFF
11 | TRBJ1-1 | TRBV7-9 | . | . | TGTGCCAGCAGCTTAGTTTCTGAAGCTTTCTTT | CASSLVSEAFF
16 | TRBJ2-2 | TRBV7-9 | . | . | TGTGCCAGCAGCTTAGGTACAGGTGCGAACACCGGGGAGCTGTTTTTT | CASSLGTGANTGELFF
13 | TRBJ1-2 | TRBV21-1 | . | . | TGTGCCAGCAGCAAAGCAGACAGGGGAGACTACACCTTC | CASSKADRGDYTF
16 | TRBJ1-6 | TRBV2 | . | . | TGTGCCAGCAGTGAAGGCCGGAGCTCCTATAATTCACCCCTCCACTTT | CASSEGRSSYNSPLHF
16 | TRBJ2-2 | TRBV12-5 | TRBD1 | . | TGTGCTAGTGGCTTTGGACAGGGGCAAAACACCGGGGAGCTGTTTTTT | CASGFGQGQNTGELFF
16 | TRBJ1-1 | TRBV7-3 | TRBD1 | few | TGTGCCAGCAGCTCGCAATCTACAGGGGCGGGGACTGAAGCTTTCTTT | CASSSQSTGAGTEAFF
13 | TRBJ1-1 | TRBV6-1 | . | . | TGTGCCAGCAGTGAATTAAGAGGTACTGAAGCTTTCTTT | CASSELRGTEAFF
16 | TRBJ2-1 | TRBV6-7 | . | once | TGTGCCAGCAGTTACATCACTAGCCGCTCCTACAATGAGCAGTTCTTC | CASSYITSRSYNEQFF
14 | TRBJ2-1 | TRBV11-2 | . | . | TGTGCCAGCAGCTCCCCCCACCCCCCCCCTGAGCAGTTCTTC | CASSSPHPPPEQFF
16 | TRBJ1-4 | TRBV7-9 | TRBD1 | once | TGTGCCAGCAGTCCGGGACAGTTTGCAACTAATGAAAAACTGTTTTTT | CASSPGQFATNEKLFF
15 | TRBJ2-2 | TRBV2 | . | . | TGTGCCAGCAGTGAGCTGAGACACGTAACCGGGGAGCTGTTTTTT | CASSELRHVTGELFF
13 | TRBJ2-1 | TRBV5-4 | . | . | TGTGCCAGCAGCGACCGGACAGTCAATGAGCAGTTCTTC | CASSDRTVNEQFF
14 | TRBJ2-2 | TRBV6-4 | . | . | TGTGCCAGCAGTGAGGGGGTTAACACCGGGGAGCTGTTTTTT | CASSEGVNTGELFF
16 | TRBJ2-7 | TRBV12-1 | . | . | TGTGCCAGCTTCCCACCCTCCGGGCAGATCTCCTACGAGCAGTACTTC | CASFPPSGQISYEQYF
16 | TRBJ2-3 | TRBV6-1 | . | . | TGTGCCAGCAGTGAAACTACAGGGGTGGGAGGGGATACGCAGTATTTT | CASSETTGVGGDTQYF
16 | TRBJ2-1 | TRBV5-1 | TRBD2 | once | TGCGCCAGCAGCTATATAGCGGGCAGCTCCTACAATGAGCAGTTCTTC | CASSYIAGSSYNEQFF
14 | TRBJ2-5 | TRBV2 | . | . | TGTGCCAGCAGTGTGGATAGCTTCAACCGGGCCCAGTACTTC | CASSVDSFNRAQYF
17 | TRBJ2-3 | TRBV21-1 | . | once | TGTGCCAGCAGTCAATACAGACGGGGGACAGAGACAGATACGCAGTATTTT | CASSQYRRGTETDTQYF